Below are 2 T cell receptor beta chains sequenced from a single sample in a study of blood T cell repertoires in COVID-19. Method: immunoSEQ multiplex PCR; TCRdb's copy keeps in-frame clones and lacks some. The repertoire consists of under 300,000 clones, with 75% to 90% occurring once and the leading ten covering 9.5% to 12%. Sequencing used peripheral blood. The receptors here all came from a woman in her seventies with acute or convalescent COVID-19.

J is TRBJ1-2 and V is TRBV6-5; the match to TRBD1 covers 9 bases. This CDR3 has 15 residues. CDR1 and CDR2 (germline): MNHEY, SVGAGI. Trimming at V came to 7 bases and at J to 3 bases, leaving 9 bases not matched to a gene. The CDR3 nucleotides read TGTGCCAGCACCCCGACGGGACAGGGCCACTATGGCTACACCTTC. Amino acid sequence: CASTPTGQGHYGYTF.

The chain has TRBV5-5 and TRBJ2-3; 9 nucleotides line up with TRBD1. Per germline, CDR1 SGHKS and CDR2 YYEKEE (reference sequence). The V gene end was trimmed by 7 bases and the J gene end by 0 bases; junction bases not matched to a gene: 6. This CDR3 has 15 amino acids. Here the CDR3 DNA reads TGTGCCAGCGGACTACAGGGGGCGAGCACAGATACGCAGTATTTT. Its translation is CASGLQGASTDTQYF.